Below, one T cell receptor beta chain is given with its context. Its specificity is unknown. The record originates from a study of blood T cells in healthy people across ages. About the research overall: About one barcoded beta molecule per two T cells was the capture yield of template switching. Points from the study as a whole: There were more naive CD4+ cells and higher diversity in long-lived donors than in aged donors. CMV infection status of these donors was not known.

The use of a sample-barcoded 5' primer and a J-beta primer mix characterized a second PCR of roughly 6 to 11 cycles. Each sample provided no less than 3 million CDR3-containing paired-end reads. In TCRdb, the 5' RACE reads were re-called with MiXCR into one record per CDR3 protein. The profile covers over a million distinct CDR3 sequences, with approximately 60% appearing a single time and 6.7% taken by the ten largest. Looked up from germline, CDR1 is SGHDT and CDR2 is YYEEEE. CDR3 length: 15 residues. V was clipped by 0 bases and J by 5 bases; unmatched bases: 3. The sequenced sample was blood. The source is a man younger than 35 in good health. The chain joins TRBV5-6 to TRBJ2-2, with 8 bases that match TRBD2. CDR3 nucleotides: TGTGCCAGCAGCTTGGTCGGGAGGGAGACCGGGGAGCTGTTTTTT. This codes for CASSLVGRETGELFF.